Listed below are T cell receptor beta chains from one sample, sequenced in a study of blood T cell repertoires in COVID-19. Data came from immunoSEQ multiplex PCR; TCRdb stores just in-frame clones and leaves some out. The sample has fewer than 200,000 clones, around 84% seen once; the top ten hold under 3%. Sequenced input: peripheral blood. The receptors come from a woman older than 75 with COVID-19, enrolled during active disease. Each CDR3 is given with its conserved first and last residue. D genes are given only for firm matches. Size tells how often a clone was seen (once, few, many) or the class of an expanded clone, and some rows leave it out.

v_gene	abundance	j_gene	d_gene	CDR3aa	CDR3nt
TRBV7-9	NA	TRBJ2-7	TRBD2	CASSETTGLAGYEQYF	TGTGCCAGCAGCGAAACAACGGGACTAGCGGGGTACGAGCAGTACTTC
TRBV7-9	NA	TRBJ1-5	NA	CASSLESGGDQPQHF	TGTGCCAGCAGCCTAGAGTCGGGAGGGGATCAGCCCCAGCATTTT
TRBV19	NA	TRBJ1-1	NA	CASIPHGVVNTEAFF	TGTGCCAGTATTCCCCACGGAGTGGTGAACACTGAAGCTTTCTTT
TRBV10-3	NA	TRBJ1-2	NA	CAISEGQGTNYGYTF	TGTGCCATCAGTGAAGGTCAGGGGACTAACTATGGCTACACCTTC
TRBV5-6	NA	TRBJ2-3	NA	CASSLDGLWGLTDTQYF	TGTGCCAGCAGCTTGGACGGACTGTGGGGTCTCACAGATACGCAGTATTTT
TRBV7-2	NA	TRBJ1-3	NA	CASSSRAGNTIYF	TGTGCCAGCAGCTCCAGGGCTGGAAACACCATATATTTT
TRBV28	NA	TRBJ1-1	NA	CASRSGSLASEAFF	TGTGCCAGCAGGTCAGGGTCCTTAGCTTCGGAAGCTTTCTTT
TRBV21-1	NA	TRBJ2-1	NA	CASSNRRGSYNEQFF	TGTGCCAGCAGCAATCGGAGGGGCTCGTACAATGAGCAGTTCTTC
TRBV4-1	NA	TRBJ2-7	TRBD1	CASSQVGTDYEQYF	TGCGCCAGCAGTCAAGTAGGGACAGACTACGAGCAGTACTTC
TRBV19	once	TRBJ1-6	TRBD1	CASTQGSSYNSPLHF	TGTGCCAGTACACAGGGGAGCTCCTATAATTCACCCCTCCACTTT
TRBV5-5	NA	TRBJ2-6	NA	CASSFEGFSSGANVLTF	TGTGCCAGCAGCTTCGAGGGTTTCAGCTCTGGGGCCAACGTCCTGACTTTC
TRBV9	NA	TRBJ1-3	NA	CASSVVPTRGPGNTIYF	TGTGCCAGCAGCGTAGTCCCAACCCGGGGTCCTGGAAACACCATATATTTT
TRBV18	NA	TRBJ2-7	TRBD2	CASSPYQSGASYEQYF	TGTGCCAGCTCACCTTATCAGAGCGGGGCCTCCTACGAGCAGTACTTC
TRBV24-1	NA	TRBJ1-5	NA	CATSDHRYSNQPQHF	TGTGCCACCAGTGACCACAGATATAGCAATCAGCCCCAGCATTTT
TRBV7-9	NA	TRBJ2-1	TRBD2	CASSHPTSGISYNEQFF	TGTGCCAGCAGCCATCCCACTAGCGGCATATCCTACAATGAGCAGTTCTTC
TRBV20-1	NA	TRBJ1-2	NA	CSASGQDSGYTF	TGCAGTGCTAGTGGGCAGGACTCGGGCTACACCTTC
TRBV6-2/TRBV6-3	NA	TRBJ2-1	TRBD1	CASSSWTGNEQFF	TGTGCCAGCAGTTCCTGGACAGGTAATGAGCAGTTCTTC
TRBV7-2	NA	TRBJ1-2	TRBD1	CASRTTGVGYGYTF	TGTGCCAGCAGAACTACAGGGGTGGGCTATGGCTACACCTTC
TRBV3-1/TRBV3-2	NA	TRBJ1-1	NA	CASSPTGSGTEAFF	TGTGCCAGCAGCCCTACAGGGAGTGGAACTGAAGCTTTCTTT
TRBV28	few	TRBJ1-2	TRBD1	CASRGGQGSNYGYTF	TGTGCCAGCAGGGGGGGACAGGGTAGTAACTATGGCTACACCTTC
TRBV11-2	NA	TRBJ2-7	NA	CASCQGPSSYEQYF	TGTGCCAGCTGTCAGGGGCCCAGCTCCTACGAGCAGTACTTC
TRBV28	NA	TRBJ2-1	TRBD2	CASSTSLRTSGRGGEQFF	TGTGCCAGCAGCACCTCCCTCAGGACTAGCGGGAGGGGGGGTGAGCAGTTCTTC
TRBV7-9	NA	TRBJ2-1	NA	CASRIGGEQFF	TGTGCCAGCAGGATAGGAGGTGAGCAGTTCTTC
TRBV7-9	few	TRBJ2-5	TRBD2	CASRRGARGETQYF	TGTGCCAGCCGGCGGGGGGCTAGAGGGGAGACCCAGTACTTC
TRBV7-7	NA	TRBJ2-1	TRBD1	CASSLTGVSYNEQFF	TGTGCTAGCAGCTTAACAGGGGTTTCCTACAATGAGCAGTTCTTC
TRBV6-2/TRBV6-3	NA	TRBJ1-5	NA	CASSDRAYSNQPQHF	TGTGCCAGCAGTGACAGAGCTTATAGCAATCAGCCCCAGCATTTT
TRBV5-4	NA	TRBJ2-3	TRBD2	CASSSSGSGTDTQYF	TGTGCCAGCAGCTCCAGCGGGAGTGGCACAGATACGCAGTATTTT
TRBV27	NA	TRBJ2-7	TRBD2	CASRPSGIYEQYF	TGTGCCAGCAGACCTAGCGGGATTTACGAGCAGTACTTC
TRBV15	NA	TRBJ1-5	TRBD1	CATSRKGGADQPQHF	TGTGCCACCAGCAGAAAAGGGGGCGCAGATCAGCCCCAGCATTTT
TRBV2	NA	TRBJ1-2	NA	CASNGQLLLNYGYTF	TGTGCCAGCAACGGACAGCTTCTCTTAAACTATGGCTACACCTTC
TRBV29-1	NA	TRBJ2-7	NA	CSVEVDTSSYEQYF	TGCAGCGTTGAAGTGGACACCAGCTCCTACGAGCAGTACTTC
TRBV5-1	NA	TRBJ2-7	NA	CASSFGTTTGFAYEQYF	TGCGCCAGCAGCTTTGGGACAACGACAGGATTTGCCTACGAGCAGTACTTC
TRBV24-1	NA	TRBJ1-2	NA	CATSDPGQRFGYTF	TGTGCCACCAGTGACCCTGGACAGAGATTCGGCTACACCTTC
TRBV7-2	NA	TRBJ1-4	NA	CASSQGTLREKLFF	TGTGCCAGCAGCCAAGGGACACTGAGAGAAAAACTGTTTTTT
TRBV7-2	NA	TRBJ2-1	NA	CASSLARTKNEQFF	TGTGCCAGCAGCTTAGCCCGGACTAAAAATGAGCAGTTCTTC
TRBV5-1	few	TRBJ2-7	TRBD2	CASSLVAGGSEQYF	TGCGCCAGCAGCTTGGTAGCGGGGGGTTCCGAGCAGTACTTC
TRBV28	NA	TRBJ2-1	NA	CASRQVNEQFF	TGTGCCTCCAGACAGGTCAATGAGCAGTTCTTC
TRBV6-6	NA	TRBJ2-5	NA	CASSSRGAQETQYF	TGTGCCAGCAGTTCCCGCGGGGCACAAGAGACCCAGTACTTC
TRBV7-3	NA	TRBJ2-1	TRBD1	CASSLDRASYNEQFF	TGTGCCAGCAGCTTGGACAGGGCCTCCTACAATGAGCAGTTCTTC
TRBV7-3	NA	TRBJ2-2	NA	CASSLTWRGATGELFF	TGTGCCAGCAGCTTAACGTGGCGGGGAGCCACCGGGGAGCTGTTTTTT
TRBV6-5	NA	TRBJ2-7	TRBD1	CASSSADRAKQYF	TGTGCCAGCAGTTCTGCGGACAGGGCCAAGCAGTACTTC
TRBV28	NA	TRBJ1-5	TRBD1	CASSRGLQPQHF	TGTGCCAGCTCCAGGGGGCTTCAGCCCCAGCATTTT
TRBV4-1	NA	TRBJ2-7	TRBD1	CASSQDPGQGSRGPYEQYF	TGCGCCAGCAGCCAAGATCCGGGACAGGGGAGCAGGGGCCCCTACGAGCAGTACTTC
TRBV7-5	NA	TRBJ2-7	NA	CARSPRRKGAPYEQYF	TGTGCCAGAAGCCCGAGGAGGAAGGGGGCGCCCTACGAGCAGTACTTC
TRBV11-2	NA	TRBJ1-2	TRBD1	CASSRTGGDYGYTF	TGTGCCAGCAGTCGGACAGGGGGGGACTATGGCTACACCTTC
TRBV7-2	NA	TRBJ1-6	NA	CASSQDRGGVSPLHF	TGTGCCAGCAGCCAAGACCGGGGAGGCGTCTCACCCCTCCACTTT